Each of the 13 T cell receptor beta chains below was sequenced from the same sample in a study of cytotoxic CD8 clonotypes in ibrutinib-treated CLL (dated by TCRdb to the early 2020s). The library was obtained by the immunoSEQ multiplex PCR assay. Sourced from immuneACCESS, this table was stored by TCRdb with only in-frame sequences that have V and J called. A share of the clones is absent; for the studies checked, an unresolved V gene accounts for under half, and the remainder has no known explanation. The table for this sample lists roughly 150,000 clones; roughly 90% of them were counted only once. In total, the top ten clones hold 3% to 3.5% of the sample. The time point label, read with the paper, signifies: progressive disease on ibrutinib. This specimen was PBMCs, taken at disease progression, from a patient treated with ibrutinib. The receptors here all came from a human donor with chronic lymphocytic leukemia.

The chain links TRBV27 to TRBJ2-5, with a possible D match to TRBD1 (7 bases). This CDR3 is built from 14 residues. Germline V gene sequence: CDR1 MNHEY, CDR2 SMNVEV (reference sequence). Deletions cut 5 bases from V and 4 bases from J, with 14 bases between. The CDR3 protein is CASSDSGGRETQYF. The DNA for the CDR3 is TGTGCCAGCAGTGACTCAGGGGGGCGAGAGACCCAGTACTTC.

V is TRBV4-1 and J is TRBJ2-3; TRBD2 matches at 11 bases. The germline CDR1 and CDR2 sequences are MGHRA and YSYEKL. Losses at the gene ends were 4 bases for V and 4 bases for J; bases not matched to a gene: 7. This CDR3 comprises 16 residues. Written as DNA, the CDR3 is TGCGCCAGCAGCCGCACTAGCGGGAGAGTTTCAGATACGCAGTATTTT. It encodes CASSRTSGRVSDTQYF.

The chain combines TRBV29-1 with TRBJ1-2; D gene uncertain. In germline, CDR1 is SQVTM, CDR2 ANQGSEA. The ends were cut back, 6 bases at V and 1 base at J, with 6 bases in the middle. The CDR3 runs to 11 residues. In DNA form, the CDR3 reads TGCAGCGTGGGCAGTAACTATGGCTACACCTTC. This gives the protein CSVGSNYGYTF.

This chain connects TRBV19 to TRBJ2-1; 7 bases are a match to TRBD2. The CDR3 is 17 residues long. Germline V gives CDR1 LNHDA, CDR2 SQIVND (reference sequence). V gave up 5 bases and J gave up 0 bases; unmatched junction bases: 10. CDR3 sequence reads: CASSPGRASGSYNEQFF. The CDR3 DNA follows: TGTGCCAGTAGTCCCGGGAGAGCTAGCGGCTCCTACAATGAGCAGTTCTTC.

The CDR3: CASSLDSPRETQYF. The CDR3 DNA follows: TGTGCCAGCAGCTTAGATAGCCCCCGGGAGACCCAGTACTTC. The rearrangement links TRBV11-3 to TRBJ2-5; D remains unclear. The CDR3 consists of 14 residues. Trimming removed 0 bases at V and 5 bases at J, with 10 bases between. Per the germline V gene, CDR1 is SGHNT and CDR2 is YENEEA.

J is TRBJ2-3 and V is TRBV11-2, with 9 nucleotides matching TRBD2. Germline CDR1 reads SGHAT; CDR2 reads FQNNGV. This CDR3 region has 16 residues. V shed 1 base, J shed 1 base, and the junction held 3 bases outside the gene matches. CDR3 DNA: TGTGCCAGCAGCTTAGCCGGCGGGAGGGGCACAGATACGCAGTATTTT. Its translation: CASSLAGGRGTDTQYF.

V usage is TRBV19 and J usage is TRBJ1-5, with D perhaps TRBD1 (5 bases). CDR3 size: 15 residues. The germline V and J ends were trimmed by 5 bases and 6 bases, with 17 bases remaining between them. Germline V gives CDR1 LNHDA, CDR2 SQIVND (reference sequence). CDR3 residues: CASSSGQLPGQPQHF. CDR3 coding DNA: TGTGCCAGTAGTTCCGGACAACTACCTGGTCAGCCCCAGCATTTT.

This sequence joins TRBV5-4 and TRBJ1-4; weak D call: TRBD1 (6 bases). Deletions cut 4 bases from V and 4 bases from J, with 17 bases between. CDR3 length equals 16 residues. CDR1 is SGHNT, CDR2 YYREEE, per germline (reference sequence). The CDR3 spells CASSQKGGGLNEKLFF. The DNA of the CDR3 is TGTGCCAGCAGCCAAAAGGGGGGGGGCCTTAATGAAAAACTGTTTTTT.

The J gene is TRBJ1-4, the V gene TRBV18; D is undetermined. Trimming pared 3 bases from V and 8 bases from J, leaving 13 bases between. CDR3 length: 14 residues. Germline V gene lookup returns CDR1 KGHSH and CDR2 LQKENI. The CDR3 is CASSPDPNGEKLFF. Here the CDR3 DNA reads TGTGCCAGCTCACCGGACCCTAACGGAGAAAAACTGTTTTTT.

This chain links TRBV30 with TRBJ1-2; D is unclear. CDR3 length equals 14 residues. V lost 3 bases, J lost 5 bases, and 16 bases lay in between. Looked up from germline, CDR1 is GTSNPN and CDR2 is SVGIG (reference sequence). CDR3 region: CAWSPGGNGYGYTF. CDR3 sequence (DNA): TGTGCCTGGAGCCCGGGAGGGAACGGGTATGGCTACACCTTC.

The chain carries TRBV19 and TRBJ1-5; no definite D call. The CDR3 runs to 13 residues. Germline loops: CDR1 LNHDA, CDR2 SQIVND (reference sequence). The V and J ends lost 3 bases and 5 bases respectively, with 8 bases between them. CDR3: CASSIGQYQPQHF. The CDR3 DNA reads as TGTGCCAGTAGTATCGGGCAGTATCAGCCCCAGCATTTT. Together with reference TRBV19 and TRBJ1-5, the CDR3 gives the full variable domain: DGGITQSPKYLFRKEGQNVTLSCEQNLNHDAMYWYRQDPGQGLRLIYYSQIVNDFQKGDIAEGYSVSREKKESFPLTVTSAQKNPTAFYLCASSIGQYQPQHFGDGTRLSIL.

The chain employs TRBV7-3 and TRBJ1-1; the D is unclear. Germline assignment: CDR1 SGHTA and CDR2 FQGTGA. The CDR3 is 12 residues long. V shed 4 bases and J shed 5 bases, with 8 bases lying between them. CDR3 sequence (DNA): TGTGCCAGCAGCTCCGGAGGGACTGAAGCTTTCTTT. Protein: CASSSGGTEAFF.

This chain connects TRBV2 to TRBJ1-2; D is unresolved. V lost 4 bases, J lost 0 bases, and 12 bases lay in between. This CDR3 comprises 15 residues. CDR1 and CDR2 (germline): SNHLY, FYNNEI. The CDR3 sequence is CASSVTAQTNYGYTF. CDR3 sequence (DNA): TGTGCCAGCAGTGTTACGGCCCAAACTAACTATGGCTACACCTTC.